These 23 T cell receptor beta chains were sequenced from one sample in a study of CD8 T cells in ankylosing spondylitis. TCRdb analysed the 5' RACE reads with MiXCR anew, one entry per CDR3 protein. Among 150,000 or so distinct CDR3 sequences listed, 18% were seen once. Sequences were obtained from blood, either unsorted or a sorted T cell fraction (not recorded which). The receptors were gathered from a male donor with ankylosing spondylitis or in good health (not recorded which).

In its sample, this clonotype was seen many times. The genes are TRBV20-1 and TRBJ2-2; no clear D. V shed 6 bases and J shed 1 base, with 6 bases lying between them. This CDR3 region has 12 residues. Germline V gene sequence: CDR1 DFQATT, CDR2 SNEGSKA (reference sequence). The CDR3 nucleotides are TGCAGTGCATCGGGGAACACCGGGGAGCTGTTTTTT. Translated, it gives CSASGNTGELFF.

This clonotype was counted ten times or more. This rearrangement joins TRBV30 to TRBJ2-2, with TRBD2 matching over 13 bases. CDR1 and CDR2 (germline): GTSNPN, SVGIG (reference sequence). J was trimmed by 1 base and V by 5 bases; bases with no gene match: 4. CDR3 length: 16 residues. DNA for the CDR3: TGTGCCTGGGGACTAGCGGGAGCGTGGAACACCGGGGAGCTGTTTTTT. Translation: CAWGLAGAWNTGELFF.

The rearrangement joins TRBV5-1 to TRBJ1-2, with D possibly matching TRBD1 (6 bases). The CDR3 contains 16 residues. Germline loops: CDR1 SGHRS, CDR2 YFSETQ. V lost 4 bases and J 6 bases, leaving 22 bases between the germline ends. The CDR3 region is CASSDHPSRQDDGYTF. CDR3 nucleotides: TGCGCCAGCAGCGATCACCCTTCACGACAGGATGATGGCTACACCTTC.

This clonotype was recorded at least ten times. V gene TRBV29-1 combines with J gene TRBJ2-2, with D perhaps TRBD1 (5 bases). Trimming cost V 7 bases and J 5 bases, with 14 bases left between them. The CDR3 has 13 residues. Per the germline V gene, CDR1 is SQVTM and CDR2 is ANQGSEA. DNA of the CDR3: TGCAGCGCCGTGCAGGGCGCAACCGGGGAGCTGTTTTTT. It codes for CSAVQGATGELFF.

The table lists this clonotype with a few counts. This sequence joins TRBV5-1 and TRBJ1-6; 8 bases are shared with TRBD1. Per germline, CDR1 SGHRS and CDR2 YFSETQ. CDR3 size: 15 residues. V gave up 7 bases and J gave up 5 bases; unmatched junction bases: 8. The CDR3, as DNA: TGCGCCAGCGGACCGACAGGGGCGAATAATTCACCCCTCCACTTT. This codes for CASGPTGANNSPLHF. The variable domain in full, with the rest retrieved from reference TRBV5-1 and TRBJ1-6, is KAGVTQTPRYLIKTRGQQVTLSCSPISGHRSVSWYQQTPGQGLQFLFEYFSETQRNKGNFPGRFSGRQFSNSRSEMNVSTLELGDSALYLCASGPTGANNSPLHFGNGTRLTVT.

The chain combines TRBV5-1 with TRBJ1-2; 8 bases align to TRBD1. CDR3 length equals 16 residues. Germline trimming cut 3 bases from V and 6 bases from J; bases unmatched to any gene: 13. Looked up from germline, CDR1 is SGHRS and CDR2 is YFSETQ. The CDR3: CASSSGPGQESHGYTF. CDR3 nucleotide sequence: TGCGCCAGCAGCTCAGGACCGGGACAGGAATCACATGGCTACACCTTC.

CDR3 protein: CASSFLTQDTQYF. The CDR3 coding sequence is TGTGCCAGCAGCTTCCTTACCCAGGATACGCAGTATTTT. V usage is TRBV7-9 and J usage is TRBJ2-3; D gene unclear. Trimming cost V 3 bases and J 6 bases, with 10 bases left between them. In germline, CDR1 is SEHNR, CDR2 FQNEAQ (reference sequence). This CDR3 is 13 amino acids long.

Only a few counts were recorded for this clonotype. The chain uses TRBV29-1 and TRBJ2-5; D not resolved. V was shortened by 4 bases and J by 2 bases, with 2 bases between the two germline ends. Germline V gene data show CDR1 as SQVTM and CDR2 as ANQGSEA. The CDR3 is 10 residues long. The CDR3 sequence: CSVAQETQYF. In nucleotides, the CDR3 is TGCAGCGTTGCGCAAGAGACCCAGTACTTC.

This chain uses TRBV25-1 with TRBJ1-6; D may be TRBD1 (5 bases). Trimming removed 8 bases from V and 10 bases from J, with 12 bases in between. Germline-derived CDR1 and CDR2 are MGHDK and SYGVNS. This CDR3 spans 12 amino acids. DNA of the CDR3: TGTGCCAGCGGGGGGGTGGGGTCACCCCTCCACTTT. Its protein product is CASGGVGSPLHF.

This clonotype occurred many times. The chain is built from TRBV20-1 and TRBJ2-3, with 7 bases identical to TRBD1. The CDR3 contains 16 residues. The trim removed 4 bases at V and 2 bases at J, leaving 12 bases unmatched. The germline V gene encodes CDR1 DFQATT and CDR2 SNEGSKA (reference sequence). The CDR3 DNA follows: TGCAGTGCTACACTGGGGACAGCGGTAAACACAGATACGCAGTATTTT. Its protein product is CSATLGTAVNTDTQYF.

This clonotype was seen many times. The chain carries TRBV2 and TRBJ1-2; D is ambiguous. The CDR3 runs 12 residues. V lost 4 bases and J 3 bases, leaving 6 bases between the germline ends. Germline loops: CDR1 SNHLY, CDR2 FYNNEI. The CDR3 nucleotides read TGTGCCAGCAGTGGGCAGGACTATGGCTACACCTTC. It translates to CASSGQDYGYTF.

This clonotype was detected many times. V usage is TRBV20-1 and J usage is TRBJ2-5, with D perhaps TRBD2 (6 bases). The germline CDR1 and CDR2 sequences are DFQATT and SNEGSKA (reference sequence). This CDR3 has 10 amino acids. CDR3 bases: TGCAGCGGGGGACAAGAGACCCAGTACTTC. The encoded protein is CSGGQETQYF.

This chain joins TRBV10-2 and TRBJ2-2, with 11 bases matching TRBD2. This CDR3 is 16 amino acids long. J lost 0 bases, V lost 3 bases, and 0 bases had no gene match. The germline CDR1 and CDR2 sequences are WSHSY and SAAADI. CDR3 nucleotide sequence: TGCGCCAGCAGTGAACTAGCGGGGGCGAACACCGGGGAGCTGTTTTTT. Its translation: CASSELAGANTGELFF.

The chain uses TRBV20-1 and TRBJ2-7, with 7 bases that match TRBD2. Germline V CDR1 and CDR2: DFQATT, SNEGSKA (reference sequence). The V gene end was trimmed by 0 bases and the J gene end by 3 bases; junction bases not matched to a gene: 20. This CDR3 has 19 amino acids. Here the CDR3 reads CSARDPGLPDTSYIYEQYF. The CDR3 DNA reads as TGCAGTGCTAGAGACCCGGGACTACCAGATACTTCCTATATCTACGAGCAGTACTTC.

The rearrangement uses TRBV5-1 and TRBJ2-3; 10 bases agree with TRBD2. Germline V gene data show CDR1 as SGHRS and CDR2 as YFSETQ. V was pared by 0 bases and J by 2 bases, with 6 bases of the junction left unmatched. This CDR3 has 17 amino acids. The CDR3 nucleotides are TGCGCCAGCAGCTTGGCCTCTAGCGGGAGCTACACAGATACGCAGTATTTT. Protein: CASSLASSGSYTDTQYF.

The gene calls are TRBV4-1 and TRBJ2-7, with 8 bases identical to TRBD1. The CDR3 extends over 14 amino acids. Germline V gene sequence: CDR1 MGHRA, CDR2 YSYEKL. V lost 2 bases to trimming and J lost 2 bases; unmatched junction nucleotides: 2. The CDR3, as DNA: TGCGCCAGCAGCCAAACACAGGGGGCCTACGAGCAGTACTTC. This codes for CASSQTQGAYEQYF.

The chain recombines TRBV29-1 with TRBJ1-5, with a weak D call TRBD1 (6 bases). The germline V gene encodes CDR1 SQVTM and CDR2 ANQGSEA. This CDR3 region has 13 residues. V shed 4 bases and J shed 8 bases, with 15 bases lying between them. The chain's CDR3 is CSVADRSWEPQHF. CDR3 coding DNA: TGCAGCGTTGCTGACAGGTCGTGGGAGCCCCAGCATTTT.

This clonotype appeared many times. V and J are TRBV3-1 and TRBJ2-7; possibly TRBD2 for D (5 bases). CDR3 size: 14 residues. CDR1 LGHDT and CDR2 YNNKEL come from the germline V gene (reference sequence). V was pared by 0 bases and J by 4 bases, with 10 bases between. The CDR3 DNA reads as TGTGCCAGCAGCCAAGATACGGGAACATACGAGCAGTACTTC. It specifies CASSQDTGTYEQYF.

This clonotype was seen more than once but under ten times. The chain uses TRBV20-1 and TRBJ2-7, with D maybe TRBD2 (5 bases). With 5 bases removed from V and 1 base from J, the gap between germline ends came to 15 bases. The germline gives CDR1 DFQATT, CDR2 SNEGSKA (reference sequence). There are 14 residues in the CDR3. This CDR3 is CSARRTGESYEQYF. DNA of the CDR3: TGCAGTGCTCGTAGGACCGGGGAATCCTACGAGCAGTACTTC.

This clonotype was seen ten or more times. The rearrangement links TRBV12-3 or TRBV12-4 to TRBJ1-1; TRBD1 is a possible D gene (6 bases). The CDR3 totals 14 residues. Trimming stripped 5 bases from V and 4 bases from J, with 14 bases between. The CDR3 nucleotides read TGTGCCAGCAGTGACCCCACAGGGCTCACTGAAGCTTTCTTT. It is translated as CASSDPTGLTEAFF.

This clonotype was detected a few times. The V call is TRBV10-3, the J call TRBJ2-7, with TRBD1 matching over 7 bases. With V trimmed by 10 bases and J by 5 bases, 8 bases remained unmatched. This CDR3 comprises 12 residues. Germline CDR1 reads ENHRY; CDR2 reads SYGVKD. As DNA, the CDR3 is TGTGCCAGCAGGGACAGTGGCAACGAGCAGTACTTC. It encodes CASRDSGNEQYF.

This clonotype was detected ten times or more. The chain employs TRBV12-3 or TRBV12-4 and TRBJ1-2; possible D gene TRBD1, 5 bases. There are 14 residues in the CDR3. The V gene lost 6 bases and the J gene lost 6 bases, with 17 bases spanning the gap. The CDR3 reads CASSIRRGGDGYTF. CDR3 coding DNA: TGTGCCAGCAGCATTAGGAGGGGAGGGGATGGCTACACCTTC.

The chain is built from TRBV12-3 or TRBV12-4 and TRBJ2-7, with D perhaps matching TRBD1 or TRBD2 (5 bases each). V lost 3 bases to trimming and J lost 6 bases, with 15 bases between them. The CDR3 totals 14 residues. Here the CDR3 DNA reads TGTGCCAGCAGTTTGGGGGTTTCGGGTCGCGAGCAGTACTTC. Encoded protein: CASSLGVSGREQYF.